A selection of T cell receptor beta chains follows, all from one sample in a study of low-dose radiotherapy and immunotherapy resistance in tumors. TCRdb recomputed calls from the reads with MiXCR, one row per CDR3 protein. The sample carries roughly 54,000 distinct CDR3 sequences, approximately 25% recorded once. The starting material was PBMCs, obtained before treatment. The receptors derive from a male donor with prostate cancer. CDR3s include the opening cysteine and the closing phenylalanine or tryptophan. A D gene is named only where the DNA matches it firmly. Clone size appears in some rows only: once, few, many, or a class for an expanded clone.

clone_size,v_call,j_call,d_call,cdr3_aa
many,TRBV6-6,TRBJ2-7,TRBD2,CASSYSEREVSYEQYF
few,TRBV7-3,TRBJ1-3,NA,CASRGEGNTIYF
many,TRBV28,TRBJ2-5,NA,CASSFLRDSQETQYF
once,TRBV10-2,TRBJ1-5,NA,CASSERAANQPQHF
many,TRBV12-3/TRBV12-4,TRBJ2-1,TRBD2,CASSWGGAGINNEQFF
many,TRBV28,TRBJ1-1,NA,CASTLGTEAFF
NA,TRBV20-1,TRBJ2-1,TRBD2,CSARIAGGGYNEQFF
NA,TRBV5-1,TRBJ2-5,NA,CASSLGVAVKETQYF
few,TRBV6-2/TRBV6-3,TRBJ2-7,TRBD1,CASSEFRTGIGEQYF
NA,TRBV2,TRBJ1-3,NA,CASMRDNSFSGNTIYF
many,TRBV29-1,TRBJ1-1,NA,CSGGDFEAFF
many,TRBV6-6,TRBJ1-2,NA,CASSYEPSGLTNYGYTF
many,TRBV28,TRBJ2-3,TRBD1,CASSSLRTGVLADTQYF
many,TRBV27,TRBJ2-5,NA,CASSLLDSEETQYF
NA,TRBV7-9,TRBJ2-7,TRBD1,CASSPPGQVYEQYF
many,TRBV5-1,TRBJ1-5,NA,CASSSLPSAGQGNQPQHF
many,TRBV11-3,TRBJ2-3,NA,CASSLGGSGDTQYF
many,TRBV5-1,TRBJ1-1,NA,CASSRGGDVTEAFF
many,TRBV3-1,TRBJ2-2,NA,CASSQGAGTGELFF
many,TRBV27,TRBJ2-3,TRBD2,CASSIRGGTSTDTQYF
many,TRBV6-4,TRBJ1-2,TRBD1,CASSDSDRGSGYTF
many,TRBV12-3/TRBV12-4,TRBJ2-2,TRBD1,CASSLTPTGVTGELFF
NA,TRBV7-9,TRBJ2-7,NA,CASSLQRKEQYF
many,TRBV11-2,TRBJ1-3,NA,CASSLSVRDGNTIYF
many,TRBV5-1,TRBJ2-5,NA,CASSLGRGAETQYF
many,TRBV5-5,TRBJ2-1,NA,CASSQYIGEEQFF
many,TRBV28,TRBJ2-7,NA,CASSPGGGYEQYF
few,TRBV5-1,TRBJ2-3,TRBD1,CASRLTTGGLDTQYF
NA,TRBV6-9,TRBJ1-5,NA,CASTSRGNRGNQPQHF
NA,TRBV29-1,TRBJ1-2,NA,CSVVGHLDGYTF
many,TRBV7-8,TRBJ2-2,NA,CASIPPLHTGELFF
many,TRBV27,TRBJ2-7,TRBD2,CASSSRLAGNTNEQYF
NA,TRBV19,TRBJ2-1,TRBD2,CASSRTSGFSYNEQFF
many,TRBV29-1,TRBJ2-1,NA,CSVLGGAGDPYNEQFF
many,TRBV7-9,TRBJ2-7,NA,CASSLPRDEYYEQYF
many,TRBV29-1,TRBJ1-1,NA,CSVETSVGTEAFF
medium-sized,TRBV2,TRBJ2-7,NA,CASSGSRSSYEQYF
many,TRBV30,TRBJ1-2,NA,CAWRAGGIGYGYTF
medium-sized,TRBV18,TRBJ2-1,NA,CASSLHRERPNNEQFF
NA,TRBV10-3,TRBJ2-1,NA,CAISDLVLHEQFF
many,TRBV19,TRBJ1-5,NA,CASSIVGVNQLQHF
NA,TRBV28,TRBJ2-3,TRBD2,CAIGRPFGGTDTQYF
many,TRBV6-6,TRBJ2-1,TRBD1,CASSYNRGNEQFF
many,TRBV7-9,TRBJ2-5,TRBD2,CASSLAAGGIETQYF
many,TRBV6-2/TRBV6-3,TRBJ2-7,NA,CASSVGGPYEQYF
many,TRBV5-1,TRBJ2-7,TRBD1,CASSVGQDYEQYF
many,TRBV20-1,TRBJ2-2,NA,CSASTSGELFF
few,TRBV3-1,TRBJ2-1,TRBD2,CASSQRAGGEFF
NA,TRBV29-1,TRBJ1-1,NA,CSVEIGGGTEAFF
many,TRBV20-1,TRBJ2-3,TRBD2,CSARASGGDTQYF
NA,TRBV23-1,TRBJ2-7,TRBD1,CASISGQETYYEQYF
NA,TRBV18,TRBJ2-7,NA,CASSPPGRDTFYEQYF
many,TRBV27,TRBJ2-1,TRBD2,CASRLGGISENEQFF
NA,TRBV6-2/TRBV6-3,TRBJ1-1,NA,CASSYGTETEAFF
many,TRBV19,TRBJ2-7,NA,CASSILFGRDESSYEQYF
many,TRBV24-1,TRBJ2-1,TRBD2,CATSPRLATYNEQFF
few,TRBV2,TRBJ2-7,NA,CASSRTVTYEQYF
many,TRBV6-1,TRBJ2-3,TRBD2,CASSELAGQTDTQYF
few,TRBV27,TRBJ1-2,TRBD1,CASSTPPRGLGYGYTF